Following are 14 T cell receptor beta chains from one sample sequenced in a study of yellow fever vaccine responses in identical twins. TCRdb reprocessed the RT-PCR reads with MiXCR, giving one entry per CDR3 protein. Among roughly 36,000 distinct CDR3 sequences listed, 45% to 65% were seen once. This specimen consisted of T cells from blood (PBMCs), unsorted or a sorted subset (not recorded which), obtained before or after yellow fever vaccination (not recorded which). These TCRs come from a woman aged 18-35 years who received the yellow fever vaccine.

The rearrangement joins TRBV5-4 to TRBJ2-2; no definite D call. Deletions cut 0 bases from V and 1 base from J, with 4 bases between. Germline CDR1 reads SGHNT; CDR2 reads YYREEE (reference sequence). This CDR3 is built from 14 residues. CDR3 sequence reads: CASSLEQNTGELFF. CDR3 nucleotide sequence: TGTGCCAGCAGCTTGGAACAGAACACCGGGGAGCTGTTTTTT.

The rearrangement uses TRBV11-3 and TRBJ2-1, with TRBD2 matching 8 bases. The CDR3 consists of 13 residues. The ends lost 6 bases at V and 10 bases at J; junction bases unmatched: 8. Germline lookup yields CDR1 SGHNT and CDR2 YENEEA. The chain's CDR3 is CASSRAGGREQFF. The DNA for the CDR3 is TGTGCCAGCAGTCGGGCGGGGGGAAGAGAGCAGTTCTTC.

The chain carries TRBV13 and TRBJ1-6; the D is unclear. The germline V gene has CDR1 PRHDT and CDR2 FYEKMQ (reference sequence). V lost 8 bases and J lost 9, with 8 bases in between. The CDR3 length is 11 residues. CDR3 in amino acids: CASREASPLHF. In DNA form, the CDR3 reads TGTGCCAGCCGGGAGGCTTCACCCCTCCACTTT.

For the CDR3, the DNA is TGCGCCAGCAGCCCCAGCGGGGGAGCTAACTATGGCTACACCTTC. Amino acids: CASSPSGGANYGYTF. The chain joins TRBV5-1 to TRBJ1-2; maybe TRBD1 (5 bases). CDR3 size: 15 residues. V shed 4 bases and J shed 0 bases, with 13 bases lying between them. The germline CDR1 and CDR2 sequences are SGHRS and YFSETQ.

This clonotype was detected only a few times. The chain joins TRBV14 to TRBJ2-1, with D unclear. Per germline, CDR1 SGHDN and CDR2 FVKESK. The CDR3 contains 15 residues. V gave up 1 base and J gave up 4 bases, with 11 bases separating them. The CDR3 here is CASSQAGYIYNEQFF. For the CDR3, the DNA is TGTGCCAGCAGCCAAGCTGGCTATATTTACAATGAGCAGTTCTTC.

The chain uses TRBV28 and TRBJ2-6, with unresolved D. The CDR3 totals 14 residues. Germline CDR1 is MDHEN and CDR2 is SYDVKM. Trimming removed 6 bases at V and 2 bases at J, with 8 bases between. CDR3 protein: CASRPGAGANVLTF. The CDR3 DNA reads TGTGCCAGCAGGCCAGGTGCTGGGGCCAACGTCCTGACTTTC.

In this sample, this clonotype turned up a few times. The chain couples TRBV5-1 to TRBJ1-2, with 7 bases that match TRBD1. Germline V gene sequence: CDR1 SGHRS, CDR2 YFSETQ. This CDR3 contains 14 residues. V was clipped by 4 bases and J by 5 bases; unmatched bases: 8. CDR3 DNA sequence: TGCGCCAGCAGCATAACAGGGGAGGGATATGGCTACACCTTC. This sequence encodes CASSITGEGYGYTF.

This clonotype was detected a few times. V and J are TRBV4-1 and TRBJ2-3; TRBD2 aligns across 7 bases. CDR3 length equals 16 residues. In germline, CDR1 is MGHRA, CDR2 YSYEKL. V shed 1 base and J 2 bases; nucleotides not matched to a gene: 6. Here the CDR3 DNA reads TGCGCCAGCAGCCAAGGGCCGGGGGGAGCCACAGATACGCAGTATTTT. Translation: CASSQGPGGATDTQYF.

Only a few counts were recorded for this clonotype. The chain carries TRBV3-1 and TRBJ1-2; TRBD1 aligns across 8 bases. Per germline, CDR1 LGHDT and CDR2 YNNKEL (reference sequence). The CDR3 spans 14 residues. Unmatched junction bases numbered 3, after V lost 4 bases and J lost 2 bases. The CDR3 DNA reads as TGTGCCAGCAGCCCTTGGACAGGGAACTATGGCTACACCTTC. This gives the protein CASSPWTGNYGYTF.

The CDR3 nucleotides are TGCAGTGCTAGATCAAGCGGGATCTACAATGAGCAGTTCTTC. This sequence encodes CSARSSGIYNEQFF. J is TRBJ2-1 and V is TRBV20-1; 7 bases fit TRBD2. Germline CDR1 and CDR2: DFQATT and SNEGSKA (reference sequence). With V trimmed by 2 bases and J by 3 bases, 4 bases remained unmatched. The CDR3 sequence is 14 residues long.

The J gene is TRBJ2-7, the V gene TRBV29-1; 9 bases are a match to TRBD2. Germline V lookup: CDR1 SQVTM, CDR2 ANQGSEA. Unmatched junction bases numbered 4, after V lost 1 base and J lost 6 bases. The CDR3 length is 13 residues. CDR3 in amino acids: CSVEGSGSGEQYF. The CDR3 coding sequence is TGCAGCGTTGAAGGTAGCGGGAGTGGCGAGCAGTACTTC.

Only a few counts were recorded for this clonotype. V usage is TRBV2 and J usage is TRBJ2-7; D uncertain. Germline-derived CDR1 and CDR2 are SNHLY and FYNNEI. V dropped 4 bases and J dropped 2 bases, with 6 bases sitting between them. The CDR3 spans 12 residues. CDR3 DNA sequence: TGTGCCAGCAGTGCGACGGCCTACGAGCAGTACGTC. Translation: CASSATAYEQYV.

This clonotype was counted between two and nine times. The chain carries TRBV5-1 and TRBJ2-3; D is possibly TRBD2 (6 bases). V was clipped by 4 bases and J by 0 bases, with 9 bases between them. This CDR3 is built from 14 residues. Germline CDR1 is SGHRS and CDR2 is YFSETQ. The CDR3 sequence is CASSRGASTDTQYF. The CDR3 DNA sequence: TGCGCCAGCAGCCGCGGGGCTAGCACAGATACGCAGTATTTT.

This clonotype showed up just a few times. V usage is TRBV20-1 and J usage is TRBJ2-1; 9 bases match TRBD2. V dropped 5 bases and J dropped 3; count of bases not matched to a gene: 2. This CDR3 contains 13 residues. Germline V CDR1 and CDR2: DFQATT, SNEGSKA (reference sequence). CDR3 amino acids: CSASSGNYNEQFF. The CDR3, as DNA: TGCAGTGCTTCTAGCGGGAACTACAATGAGCAGTTCTTC.